What follows are 9 T cell receptor beta chains derived from one specimen sequenced in a study of regulatory T cells in long-lasting Graves disease. Building the TCR beta libraries relied on iRepertoire HTBI primers, and CDR3 regions underwent Arm-PCR. TCRdb passed the multiplex PCR reads through MiXCR, listing each CDR3 protein once. The table shows around 450,000 distinct CDR3 sequences, with about 16% occurring only once. Time point indicated: newly diagnosed GD, antithyroid drugs for less than 3 months. From RNA extracted from PBMCs, the TCR library was made. These data are also associated with another study on T cells in Graves' hyperthyroidism and ophthalmopathy.

The sample in question was peripheral blood mononuclear cells (PBMCs), obtained at new diagnosis, from a patient treated with antithyroid drugs. The receptors originated from a young woman with Graves disease.

This clonotype has more than one count but fewer than ten. This sequence joins TRBV9 and TRBJ2-3, with a possible D match to TRBD2 (6 bases). This CDR3 comprises 16 residues. The V end lost 5 bases, the J end lost 2 bases, and 18 bases lay between the germline ends. The germline V gene has CDR1 SGDLS and CDR2 YYNGEE. The CDR3 protein is CASRKTQAGPTDTQYF. In nucleotides, the CDR3 is TGTGCCAGCAGAAAGACGCAGGCGGGGCCCACAGATACGCAGTATTTT.

This clonotype was seen many times. This CDR3 is CASSRKRGGLYSNQPQHF. Here the CDR3 DNA reads TGTGCCAGCAGTCGAAAGCGGGGCGGGCTATATAGCAATCAGCCCCAGCATTTT. The chain uses TRBV27 and TRBJ1-5; D possibly corresponds to TRBD1 (5 bases). With 5 bases removed from V and 0 bases from J, the gap between germline ends came to 20 bases. CDR3 length equals 18 residues. The germline CDR1 and CDR2 sequences are MNHEY and SMNVEV (reference sequence).

The CDR3 nucleotides are TGTGCCAGCAGTCCTACCCGGGACAGGAAGTTAACTGGGGCCAACGTCCTGACTTTC. Its translation: CASSPTRDRKLTGANVLTF. The chain has TRBV7-3 and TRBJ2-6, with 8 bases matching TRBD1. V trimming: 6 bases; J trimming: 2 bases; junction bases outside the gene matches: 15. This CDR3 has 19 amino acids. Germline loops: CDR1 SGHTA, CDR2 FQGTGA.

This clonotype was seen only a few times. The chain uses TRBV18 and TRBJ1-5; a possible D gene is TRBD1 (6 bases). Germline V CDR1 and CDR2: KGHSH, LQKENI. The V end was cut by 2 bases, the J end by 7 bases, with 18 bases between. The CDR3 sequence is 16 residues long. The chain's CDR3 is CASSPSEGGRGQPQHF. The CDR3 nucleotides read TGTGCCAGCTCACCATCGGAGGGGGGGCGAGGGCAGCCCCAGCATTTT.

This clonotype showed up just a few times. The chain joins TRBV10-3 to TRBJ1-2; 9 nucleotides agree with TRBD1. Germline V CDR1 and CDR2: ENHRY, SYGVKD. This CDR3 contains 14 residues. V lost 6 bases and J lost 3; bases outside the gene matches: 5. The chain's CDR3 is CAIREQGADYGYTF. The CDR3 bases are TGTGCCATCAGGGAACAGGGGGCTGACTATGGCTACACCTTC.

The V gene is TRBV7-3, the J gene TRBJ2-7; D is perhaps TRBD1 (7 bases). V was shortened by 2 bases and J by 0 bases, with 14 bases between the two germline ends. The germline gives CDR1 SGHTA, CDR2 FQGTGA. The CDR3 length is 16 residues. The CDR3 DNA is TGTGCCAGCAGCTTACTTGGCGGGGACAGCTCCTACGAGCAGTACTTC. Translating it yields CASSLLGGDSSYEQYF.

This clonotype was detected only once. The chain uses TRBV28 and TRBJ2-5, with 9 bases that match TRBD2. Germline V gives CDR1 MDHEN, CDR2 SYDVKM. J was trimmed by 2 bases and V by 5 bases; bases with no gene match: 12. The CDR3 is made up of 17 amino acids. CDR3 sequence reads: CASSKDPTSGAQETQYF. The CDR3 DNA sequence: TGTGCCAGCAGTAAAGACCCGACTAGCGGAGCGCAAGAGACCCAGTACTTC. Full variable domain (outside the CDR3, taken from reference TRBV28 and TRBJ2-5): DVKVTQSSRYLVKRTGEKVFLECVQDMDHENMFWYRQDPGLGLRLIYFSYDVKMKEKGDIPEGYSVSREKKERFSLILESASTNQTSMYLCASSKDPTSGAQETQYFGPGTRLLVL.

The chain recombines TRBV19 with TRBJ2-1; D might be TRBD1 or TRBD2, each matching 5 bases. Trimming cost V 6 bases and J 0 bases, with 15 bases left between them. This CDR3 spans 16 amino acids. The germline CDR1 and CDR2 sequences are LNHDA and SQIVND (reference sequence). CDR3 in amino acids: CASRSRGVSSYNEQFF. The CDR3 DNA is TGTGCCAGTAGATCGAGAGGGGTCAGCTCCTACAATGAGCAGTTCTTC. The full variable domain, in which reference TRBV19 and TRBJ2-1 provide the parts outside the CDR3, is DGGITQSPKYLFRKEGQNVTLSCEQNLNHDAMYWYRQDPGQGLRLIYYSQIVNDFQKGDIAEGYSVSREKKESFPLTVTSAQKNPTAFYLCASRSRGVSSYNEQFFGPGTRLTVL.

The table lists this clonotype with many counts. The chain joins TRBV29-1 to TRBJ2-5; TRBD1 agrees at 8 bases. The germline V gene encodes CDR1 SQVTM and CDR2 ANQGSEA. V lost 1 base and J lost 10; bases outside the gene matches: 8. CDR3 size: 13 residues. The CDR3 DNA reads TGCAGCGTTGAAGGCAGGGGGCGTTCGGTCCAGTACTTC. Its protein product is CSVEGRGRSVQYF.